Listed below are T cell receptor beta chains from one sample, sequenced in a study of cytomegalovirus exposure and HLA in healthy donors. Here immunoSEQ multiplex PCR was the method, and the copy in TCRdb shows in-frame clones only, minus some. The table records 150,000 to 200,000 clones, about 76% of them present only once. Sequenced sample: PBMCs. These receptor sequences come from a woman aged 45-59 years in good health and CMV-seronegative. Each CDR3 is given with its conserved first and last residue. The order of the fields is clone size, D gene, J gene, CDR3 length, V gene, CDR3 protein, CDR3 DNA. The D gene is left open where the match is weak. Clone size appears in some rows only: once, few, many, or a class for an expanded clone.

abundance: once
d_gene: TRBD2
j_gene: TRBJ2-2
len: 15
v_gene: TRBV27
CDR3aa: CASGLLAGNTGELFF
CDR3nt: TGTGCCAGCGGCCTACTAGCGGGGAACACCGGGGAGCTGTTTTTT

abundance: .
d_gene: TRBD2
j_gene: TRBJ2-1
len: 18
v_gene: TRBV14
CDR3aa: CASSQVGLAGGLYNEQFF
CDR3nt: TGTGCCAGCAGCCAAGTGGGACTAGCGGGAGGGCTCTACAATGAGCAGTTCTTC

abundance: .
d_gene: .
j_gene: TRBJ2-3
len: 16
v_gene: TRBV4-3
CDR3aa: CASSGRGGHSTDTQYF
CDR3nt: TGCGCCAGCAGCGGACGCGGGGGCCATAGCACAGATACGCAGTATTTT

abundance: .
d_gene: .
j_gene: TRBJ2-3
len: 16
v_gene: TRBV7-3
CDR3aa: CASSLGGQGGADTQYF
CDR3nt: TGTGCCAGCAGCTTAGGAGGACAGGGAGGGGCAGATACGCAGTATTTT

abundance: .
d_gene: .
j_gene: TRBJ2-5
len: 12
v_gene: TRBV5-4
CDR3aa: CASSSIGETQYF
CDR3nt: TGTGCCAGCAGCTCTATTGGAGAGACCCAGTACTTC

abundance: .
d_gene: TRBD2
j_gene: TRBJ2-3
len: 15
v_gene: TRBV19
CDR3aa: CASSPSGGLADTQYF
CDR3nt: TGTGCCAGTAGCCCGAGCGGGGGATTAGCAGATACGCAGTATTTT

abundance: .
d_gene: TRBD2
j_gene: TRBJ2-2
len: 16
v_gene: TRBV29-1
CDR3aa: CSVGERGGLGTGELFF
CDR3nt: TGCAGCGTTGGAGAGCGGGGGGGCCTTGGCACCGGGGAGCTGTTTTTT

abundance: .
d_gene: .
j_gene: TRBJ1-3
len: 16
v_gene: TRBV19
CDR3aa: CASSSQGQGTGNTIYF
CDR3nt: TGTGCCAGTAGTTCCCAAGGGCAGGGAACCGGAAACACCATATATTTT

abundance: .
d_gene: TRBD1
j_gene: TRBJ2-1
len: 15
v_gene: TRBV5-6
CDR3aa: CASTARDRVYNEQFF
CDR3nt: TGTGCCAGCACAGCCCGGGACAGGGTATACAATGAGCAGTTCTTC

abundance: .
d_gene: .
j_gene: TRBJ2-7
len: 12
v_gene: TRBV7-9
CDR3aa: CASSLAGGEQYF
CDR3nt: TGTGCCAGCAGCTTAGCGGGAGGCGAGCAGTACTTC

abundance: few
d_gene: .
j_gene: TRBJ1-3
len: 15
v_gene: TRBV6-6
CDR3aa: CASSYSRGRENTIYF
CDR3nt: TGTGCCAGCAGTTACTCGAGAGGGAGAGAAAACACCATATATTTT

abundance: .
d_gene: .
j_gene: TRBJ2-1
len: 15
v_gene: TRBV4-3
CDR3aa: CASSQDRGLNNEQFF
CDR3nt: TGCGCCAGCAGCCAAGATAGGGGACTGAACAATGAGCAGTTCTTC

abundance: .
d_gene: TRBD1
j_gene: TRBJ2-7
len: 13
v_gene: TRBV5-6
CDR3aa: CASSPDRGYEQYF
CDR3nt: TGTGCCAGCAGTCCGGACAGGGGCTACGAGCAGTACTTC

abundance: .
d_gene: .
j_gene: TRBJ1-5
len: 13
v_gene: TRBV18
CDR3aa: CASSPRGGQPQHF
CDR3nt: TGTGCCAGCTCACCGAGGGGGGGTCAGCCCCAGCATTTT

abundance: .
d_gene: .
j_gene: TRBJ1-1
len: 14
v_gene: TRBV6-4
CDR3aa: CASSDSGQNTEAFF
CDR3nt: TGTGCCAGCAGTGACTCGGGCCAGAACACTGAAGCTTTCTTT

abundance: .
d_gene: .
j_gene: TRBJ1-1
len: 17
v_gene: TRBV7-2
CDR3aa: CASSFRDRPLVGTEAFF
CDR3nt: TGTGCCAGCAGCTTCCGAGACAGGCCCCTAGTGGGCACTGAAGCTTTCTTT

abundance: .
d_gene: .
j_gene: TRBJ1-2
len: 10
v_gene: TRBV20-1
CDR3aa: CSVGDYGYTF
CDR3nt: TGCAGTGTAGGGGACTATGGCTACACCTTC

abundance: few
d_gene: .
j_gene: TRBJ1-4
len: 15
v_gene: TRBV28
CDR3aa: CASSQASATNEKLFF
CDR3nt: TGTGCCAGCAGCCAGGCATCTGCAACTAATGAAAAACTGTTTTTT

abundance: .
d_gene: TRBD1
j_gene: TRBJ1-1
len: 13
v_gene: TRBV2
CDR3aa: CASRQGRNTEAFF
CDR3nt: TGTGCCAGTAGACAGGGGAGGAACACTGAAGCTTTCTTT

abundance: .
d_gene: TRBD2
j_gene: TRBJ2-3
len: 15
v_gene: TRBV6-5
CDR3aa: CASSRAGGLIDTQYF
CDR3nt: TGTGCCAGCAGCCGGGCGGGGGGGCTTATAGATACGCAGTATTTT

abundance: .
d_gene: .
j_gene: TRBJ1-1
len: 13
v_gene: TRBV30
CDR3aa: CAWNKQRNTEAFF
CDR3nt: TGTGCCTGGAACAAACAAAGGAACACTGAAGCTTTCTTT

abundance: .
d_gene: .
j_gene: TRBJ2-1
len: 12
v_gene: TRBV2
CDR3aa: CASTERWNEQFF
CDR3nt: TGTGCCAGCACCGAACGGTGGAATGAGCAGTTCTTC

abundance: .
d_gene: TRBD1
j_gene: TRBJ2-7
len: 16
v_gene: TRBV5-1
CDR3aa: CASSLGQGATSYEQYF
CDR3nt: TGCGCCAGCAGCTTAGGACAGGGGGCTACGTCCTACGAGCAGTACTTC

abundance: .
d_gene: .
j_gene: TRBJ1-2
len: 13
v_gene: TRBV5-1
CDR3aa: CASSLGQGNGYTF
CDR3nt: TGCGCCAGCAGCTTGGGGCAGGGTAATGGCTACACCTTC